This TCR beta chain is drawn from a study of blood T cells in healthy people across ages. Turning to the study itself: About one barcoded TCR beta cDNA was captured per two T cells. Findings of the study overall: Those diversity estimates obtained from one million T cells were thought to be underestimates.

Germline CDR1 reads SGHRS; CDR2 reads YFSETQ. V lost 0 bases and J lost 0, with 10 bases in between. This CDR3 is built from 16 residues. The authors ran a second PCR of about 7 to 11 cycles using a sample-barcoded 5' primer and a J-beta primer mix. Every sample produced at least 2.5 million CDR3-containing paired-end reads. MiXCR was run by TCRdb on the 5' RACE reads, yielding one entry per CDR3 protein. The sample has hundreds of thousands of distinct CDR3 sequences; 25% to 30% are singletons. Peripheral blood was drawn, around 9.3 milliliters per donor. Points on this clonotype: The antigen is undetermined.

The chain joins TRBV5-1 to TRBJ1-3; tentatively, D is TRBD1 (6 bases). Material: blood. The source is an elderly woman in good health. CDR3 sequence (DNA): TGCGCCAGCAGCTTGGATTGGGGGGCCTCTGGAAACACCATATATTTT. This codes for CASSLDWGASGNTIYF.